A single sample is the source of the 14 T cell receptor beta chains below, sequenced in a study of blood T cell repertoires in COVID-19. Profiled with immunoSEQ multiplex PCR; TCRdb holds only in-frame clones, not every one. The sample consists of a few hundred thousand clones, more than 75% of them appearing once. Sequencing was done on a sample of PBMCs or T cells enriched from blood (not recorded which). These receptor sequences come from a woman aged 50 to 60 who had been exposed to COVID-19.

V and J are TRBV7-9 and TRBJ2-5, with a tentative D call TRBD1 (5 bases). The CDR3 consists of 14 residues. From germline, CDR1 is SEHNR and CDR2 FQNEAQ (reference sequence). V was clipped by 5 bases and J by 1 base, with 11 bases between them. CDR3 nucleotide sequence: TGTGCCAGCAGCCTAAGGGGCCTCCAAGAGACCCAGTACTTC. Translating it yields CASSLRGLQETQYF.

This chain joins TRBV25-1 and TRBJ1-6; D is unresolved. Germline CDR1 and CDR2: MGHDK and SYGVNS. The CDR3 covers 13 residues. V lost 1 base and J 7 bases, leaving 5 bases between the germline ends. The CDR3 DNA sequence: TGTGCCAGCAGTGAATCAGTAAATTCACCCCTCCACTTT. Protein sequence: CASSESVNSPLHF.

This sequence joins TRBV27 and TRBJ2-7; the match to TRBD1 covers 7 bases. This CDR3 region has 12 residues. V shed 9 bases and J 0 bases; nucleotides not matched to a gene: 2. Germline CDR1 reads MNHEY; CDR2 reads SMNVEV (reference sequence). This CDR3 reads CASWDSSYEQYF. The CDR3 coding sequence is TGTGCCAGTTGGGACAGCTCCTACGAGCAGTACTTC.

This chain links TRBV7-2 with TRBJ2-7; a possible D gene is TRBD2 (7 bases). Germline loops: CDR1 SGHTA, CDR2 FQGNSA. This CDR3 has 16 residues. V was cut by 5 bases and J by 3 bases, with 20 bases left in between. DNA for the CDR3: TGTGCCAGCAGCCGGGGGGCCCGACAGGAGCTCTACGAGCAGTACTTC. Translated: CASSRGARQELYEQYF.

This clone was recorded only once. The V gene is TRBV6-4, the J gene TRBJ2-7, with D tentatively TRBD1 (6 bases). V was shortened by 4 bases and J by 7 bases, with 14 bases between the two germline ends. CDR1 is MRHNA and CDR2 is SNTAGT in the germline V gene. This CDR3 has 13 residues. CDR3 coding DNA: TGTGCCAGCAGTGCCGACAGGCTCGGGGAGCAGTACTTC. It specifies CASSADRLGEQYF.

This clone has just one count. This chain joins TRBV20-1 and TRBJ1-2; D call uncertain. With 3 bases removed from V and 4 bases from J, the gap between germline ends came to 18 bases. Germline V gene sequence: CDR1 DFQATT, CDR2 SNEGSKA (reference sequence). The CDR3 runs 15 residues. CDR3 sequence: CSASRAGGRFYGYTF. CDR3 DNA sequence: TGCAGTGCTAGTAGGGCGGGTGGCAGGTTCTATGGCTACACCTTC.

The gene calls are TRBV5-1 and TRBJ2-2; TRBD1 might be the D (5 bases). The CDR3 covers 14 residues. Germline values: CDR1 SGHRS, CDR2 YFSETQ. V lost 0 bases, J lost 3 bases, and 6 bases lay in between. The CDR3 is CASSLAGYTGELFF. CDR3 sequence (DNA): TGCGCCAGCAGCTTGGCAGGGTACACCGGGGAGCTGTTTTTT.

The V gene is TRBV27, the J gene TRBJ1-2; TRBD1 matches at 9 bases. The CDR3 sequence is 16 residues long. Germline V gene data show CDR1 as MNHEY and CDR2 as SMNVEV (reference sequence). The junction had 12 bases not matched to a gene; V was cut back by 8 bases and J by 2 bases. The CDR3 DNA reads TGTGCCAGCGGAACGGACAGGACAGGGGCCAACTATGGCTACACCTTC. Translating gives CASGTDRTGANYGYTF.

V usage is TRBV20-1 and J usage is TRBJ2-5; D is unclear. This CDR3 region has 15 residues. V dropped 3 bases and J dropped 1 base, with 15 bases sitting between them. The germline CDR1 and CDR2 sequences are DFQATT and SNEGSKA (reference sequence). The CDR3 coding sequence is TGCAGTGCTAGTCCCCCCGTCACTCGCCAAGAGACCCAGTACTTC. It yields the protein CSASPPVTRQETQYF.

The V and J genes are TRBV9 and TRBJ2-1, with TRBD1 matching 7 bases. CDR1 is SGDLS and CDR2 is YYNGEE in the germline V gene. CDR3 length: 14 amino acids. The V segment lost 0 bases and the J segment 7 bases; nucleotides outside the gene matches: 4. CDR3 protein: CASSVGQGVNEQFF. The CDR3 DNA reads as TGTGCCAGCAGCGTAGGGCAGGGGGTAAATGAGCAGTTCTTC.

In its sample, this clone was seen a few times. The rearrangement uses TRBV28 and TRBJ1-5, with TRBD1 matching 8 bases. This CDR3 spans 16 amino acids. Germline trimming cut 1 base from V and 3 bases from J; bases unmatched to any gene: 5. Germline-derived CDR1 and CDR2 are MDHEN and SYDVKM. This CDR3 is CASSLFGQGDNQPQHF. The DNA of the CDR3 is TGTGCCAGCAGTTTATTTGGACAGGGCGACAATCAGCCCCAGCATTTT. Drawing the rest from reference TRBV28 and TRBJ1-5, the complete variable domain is DVKVTQSSRYLVKRTGEKVFLECVQDMDHENMFWYRQDPGLGLRLIYFSYDVKMKEKGDIPEGYSVSREKKERFSLILESASTNQTSMYLCASSLFGQGDNQPQHFGDGTRLSIL.

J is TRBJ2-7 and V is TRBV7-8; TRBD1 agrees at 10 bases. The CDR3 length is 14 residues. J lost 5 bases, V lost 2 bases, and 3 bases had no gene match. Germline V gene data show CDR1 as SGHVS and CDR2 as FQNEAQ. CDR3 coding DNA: TGTGCCAGCAGCTTAAGACAGGGGGCAGACGAGCAGTACTTC. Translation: CASSLRQGADEQYF.

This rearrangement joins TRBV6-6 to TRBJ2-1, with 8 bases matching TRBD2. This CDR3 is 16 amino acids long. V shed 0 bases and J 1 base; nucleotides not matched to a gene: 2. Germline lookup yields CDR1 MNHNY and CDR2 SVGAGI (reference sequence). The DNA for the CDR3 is TGTGCCAGCAGTTACTCCGCGGGGGGTTCCTACAATGAGCAGTTCTTC. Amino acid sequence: CASSYSAGGSYNEQFF.

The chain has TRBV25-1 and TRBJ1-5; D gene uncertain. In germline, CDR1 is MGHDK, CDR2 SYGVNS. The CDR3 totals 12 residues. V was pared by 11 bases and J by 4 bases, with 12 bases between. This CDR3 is CAQPEGNQPQHF. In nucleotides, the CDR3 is TGTGCCCAACCGGAGGGTAATCAGCCCCAGCATTTT.